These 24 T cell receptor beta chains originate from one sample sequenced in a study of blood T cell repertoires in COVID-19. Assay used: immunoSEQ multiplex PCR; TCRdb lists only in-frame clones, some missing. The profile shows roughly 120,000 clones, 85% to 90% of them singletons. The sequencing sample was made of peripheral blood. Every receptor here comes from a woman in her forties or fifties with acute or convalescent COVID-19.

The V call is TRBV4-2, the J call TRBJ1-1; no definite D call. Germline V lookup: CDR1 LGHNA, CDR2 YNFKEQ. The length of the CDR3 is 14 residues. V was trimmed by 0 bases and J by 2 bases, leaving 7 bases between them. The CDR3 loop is CASSQDEINTEAFF. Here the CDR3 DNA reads TGTGCCAGCAGCCAAGATGAGATCAACACTGAAGCTTTCTTT.

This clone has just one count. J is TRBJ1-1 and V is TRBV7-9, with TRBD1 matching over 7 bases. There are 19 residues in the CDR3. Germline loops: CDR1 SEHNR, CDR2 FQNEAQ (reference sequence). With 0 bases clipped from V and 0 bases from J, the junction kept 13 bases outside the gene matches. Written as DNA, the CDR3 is TGTGCCAGCAGCTTAGCAAGGGACAGCCCCGTGGGCATGAACACTGAAGCTTTCTTT. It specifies CASSLARDSPVGMNTEAFF.

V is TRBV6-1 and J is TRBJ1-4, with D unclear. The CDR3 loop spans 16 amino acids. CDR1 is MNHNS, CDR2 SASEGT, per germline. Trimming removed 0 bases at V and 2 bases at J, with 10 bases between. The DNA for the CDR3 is TGTGCCAGCAGTGAAGCCCTACAGCTCACTAATGAAAAACTGTTTTTT. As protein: CASSEALQLTNEKLFF.

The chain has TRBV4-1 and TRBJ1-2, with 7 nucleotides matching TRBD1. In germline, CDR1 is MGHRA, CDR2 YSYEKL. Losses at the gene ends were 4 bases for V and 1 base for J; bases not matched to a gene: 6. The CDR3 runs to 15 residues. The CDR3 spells CASSPGTAFNYGYTF. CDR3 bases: TGCGCCAGCAGCCCTGGGACAGCATTTAACTATGGCTACACCTTC.

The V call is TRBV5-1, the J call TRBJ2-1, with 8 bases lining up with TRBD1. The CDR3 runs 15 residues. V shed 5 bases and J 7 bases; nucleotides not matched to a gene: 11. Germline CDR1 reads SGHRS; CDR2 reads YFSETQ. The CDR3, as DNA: TGCGCCAGCAGGGGGCCGTCGACAGGGGTGAATGAGCAGTTCTTC. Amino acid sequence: CASRGPSTGVNEQFF.

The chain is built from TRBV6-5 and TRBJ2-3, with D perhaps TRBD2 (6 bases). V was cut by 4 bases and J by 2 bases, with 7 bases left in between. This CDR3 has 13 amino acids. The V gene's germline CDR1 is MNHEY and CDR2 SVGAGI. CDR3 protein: CASSLLATDTQYF. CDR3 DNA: TGTGCCAGCAGTTTACTAGCCACAGATACGCAGTATTTT.

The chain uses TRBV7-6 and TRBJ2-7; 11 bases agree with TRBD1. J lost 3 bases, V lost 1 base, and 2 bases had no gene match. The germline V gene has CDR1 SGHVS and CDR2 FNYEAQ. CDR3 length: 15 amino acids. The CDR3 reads CASSLDGTGGYEQYF. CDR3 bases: TGTGCCAGCAGCTTAGATGGGACAGGGGGCTACGAGCAGTACTTC.

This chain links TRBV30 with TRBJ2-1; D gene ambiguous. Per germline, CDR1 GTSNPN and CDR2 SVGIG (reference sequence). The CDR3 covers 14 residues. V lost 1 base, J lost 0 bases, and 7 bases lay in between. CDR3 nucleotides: TGTGCCTGGAGTGGTTTCTCCTCCTACAATGAGCAGTTCTTC. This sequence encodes CAWSGFSSYNEQFF. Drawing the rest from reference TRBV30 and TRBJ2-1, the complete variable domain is SQTIHQWPATLVQPVGSPLSLECTVEGTSNPNLYWYRQAAGRGLQLLFYSVGIGQISSEVPQNLSASRPQDRQFILSSKKLLLSDSGFYLCAWSGFSSYNEQFFGPGTRLTVL.

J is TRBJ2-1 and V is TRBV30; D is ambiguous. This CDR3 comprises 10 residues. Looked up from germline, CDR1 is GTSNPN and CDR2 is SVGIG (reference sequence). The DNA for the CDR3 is TGTGCAGACATTACAGAGGAGCAGTTCTTC. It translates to CADITEEQFF. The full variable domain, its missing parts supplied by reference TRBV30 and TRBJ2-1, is SQTIHQWPATLVQPVGSPLSLECTVEGTSNPNLYWYRQAAGRGLQLLFYSVGIGQISSEVPQNLSASRPQDRQFILSSKKLLLSDSGFYLCADITEEQFFGPGTRLTVL.

The CDR3 region is CASSLGTIRGGQGDTQYF. CDR3 in DNA: TGTGCCAGCAGCTTAGGGACGATACGGGGGGGCCAAGGAGATACGCAGTATTTT. The V and J genes are TRBV7-8 and TRBJ2-3; 8 nucleotides line up with TRBD2. CDR1 is SGHVS and CDR2 is FQNEAQ in the germline V gene. The CDR3 totals 18 residues. V lost 1 base and J lost 5; bases outside the gene matches: 14.

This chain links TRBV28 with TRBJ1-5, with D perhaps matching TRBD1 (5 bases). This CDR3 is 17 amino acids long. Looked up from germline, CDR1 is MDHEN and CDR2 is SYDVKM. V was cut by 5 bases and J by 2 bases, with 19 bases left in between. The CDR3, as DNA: TGTGCCAGCAGTCCTCAGGGTATGCAGTCGGGCAATCAGCCCCAGCATTTT. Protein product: CASSPQGMQSGNQPQHF.

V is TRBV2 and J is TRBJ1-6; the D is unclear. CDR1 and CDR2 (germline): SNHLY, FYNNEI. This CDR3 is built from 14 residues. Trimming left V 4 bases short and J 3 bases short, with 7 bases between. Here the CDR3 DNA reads TGTGCCAGCAGTGCCTCTTTCTATAATTCACCCCTCCACTTT. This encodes CASSASFYNSPLHF.

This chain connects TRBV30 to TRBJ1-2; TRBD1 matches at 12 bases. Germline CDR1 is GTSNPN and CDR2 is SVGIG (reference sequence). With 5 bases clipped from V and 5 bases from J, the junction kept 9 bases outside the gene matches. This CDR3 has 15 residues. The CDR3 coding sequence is TGTGCCTGGGGTGACCGGGACAGGGGGCCTTATGGCTACACCTTC. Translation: CAWGDRDRGPYGYTF. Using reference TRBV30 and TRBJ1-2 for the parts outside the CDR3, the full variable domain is SQTIHQWPATLVQPVGSPLSLECTVEGTSNPNLYWYRQAAGRGLQLLFYSVGIGQISSEVPQNLSASRPQDRQFILSSKKLLLSDSGFYLCAWGDRDRGPYGYTFGSGTRLTVV.

The CDR3 DNA reads as TGTGCCAGCAGTGATTCGGGGTTCTATGGCTACACCTTC. It codes for CASSDSGFYGYTF. The J gene is TRBJ1-2, the V gene TRBV2; D uncertain. The germline gives CDR1 SNHLY, CDR2 FYNNEI. With 3 bases removed from V and 4 bases from J, the gap between germline ends came to 9 bases. This CDR3 has 13 residues.

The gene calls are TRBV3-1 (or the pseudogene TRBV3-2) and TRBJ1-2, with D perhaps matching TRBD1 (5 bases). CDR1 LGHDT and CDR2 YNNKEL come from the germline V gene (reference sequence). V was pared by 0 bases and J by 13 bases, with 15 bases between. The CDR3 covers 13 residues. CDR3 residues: CASSQDLDMAGTF. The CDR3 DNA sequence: TGTGCCAGCAGCCAAGATTTGGACATGGCTGGCACCTTC.

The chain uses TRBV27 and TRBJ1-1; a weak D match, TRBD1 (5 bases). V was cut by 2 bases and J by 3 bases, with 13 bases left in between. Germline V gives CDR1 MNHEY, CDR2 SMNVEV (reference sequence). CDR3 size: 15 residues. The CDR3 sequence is CASSLGRGWDTEAFF. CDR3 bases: TGTGCCAGCAGTTTAGGAAGGGGTTGGGACACTGAAGCTTTCTTT.

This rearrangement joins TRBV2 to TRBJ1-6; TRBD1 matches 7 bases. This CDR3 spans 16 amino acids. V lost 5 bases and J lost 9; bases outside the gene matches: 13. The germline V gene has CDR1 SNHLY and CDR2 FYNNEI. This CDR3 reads CASSLTQTGLGSPLHF. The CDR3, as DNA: TGTGCCAGCAGTCTCACCCAGACAGGGCTTGGTTCACCCCTCCACTTT.

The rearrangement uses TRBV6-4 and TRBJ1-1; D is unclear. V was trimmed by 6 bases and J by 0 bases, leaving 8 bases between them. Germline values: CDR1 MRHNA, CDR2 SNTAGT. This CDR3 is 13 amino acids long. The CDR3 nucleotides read TGTGCCAGCAGCACAACAATGAACACTGAAGCTTTCTTT. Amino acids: CASSTTMNTEAFF.

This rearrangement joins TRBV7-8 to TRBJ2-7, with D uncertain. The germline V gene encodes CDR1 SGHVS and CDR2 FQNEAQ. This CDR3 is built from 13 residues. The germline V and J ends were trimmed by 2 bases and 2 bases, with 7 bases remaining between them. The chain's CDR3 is CASSLRGTYEQYF. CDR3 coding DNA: TGTGCCAGCAGCTTAAGAGGAACCTACGAGCAGTACTTC. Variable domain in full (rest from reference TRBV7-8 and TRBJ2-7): GAGVSQSPRYKVAKRGQDVALRCDPISGHVSLFWYQQALGQGPEFLTYFQNEAQLDKSGLPSDRFFAERPEGSVSTLKIQRTQQEDSAVYLCASSLRGTYEQYFGPGTRLTVT.

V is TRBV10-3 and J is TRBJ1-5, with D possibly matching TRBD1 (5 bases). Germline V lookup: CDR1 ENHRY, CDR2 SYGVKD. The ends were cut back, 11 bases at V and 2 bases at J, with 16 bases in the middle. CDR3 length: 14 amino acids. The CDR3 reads CASGSGTGNQPQHF. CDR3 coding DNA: TGTGCCTCAGGCAGCGGGACGGGCAATCAGCCCCAGCATTTT.

The CDR3 spells CASSQDPFAGTVPYGYTF. CDR3 DNA sequence: TGCGCCAGCAGCCAAGACCCTTTTGCCGGGACAGTTCCCTATGGCTACACCTTC. The rearrangement uses TRBV4-1 and TRBJ1-2; 7 bases are a match to TRBD1. With 0 bases clipped from V and 4 bases from J, the junction kept 14 bases outside the gene matches. In germline, CDR1 is MGHRA, CDR2 YSYEKL. The CDR3 is 18 residues long.

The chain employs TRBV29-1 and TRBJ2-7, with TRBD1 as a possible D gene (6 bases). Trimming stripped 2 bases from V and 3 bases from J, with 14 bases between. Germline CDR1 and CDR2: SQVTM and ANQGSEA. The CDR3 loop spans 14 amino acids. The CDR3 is CSVERGWPDYEQYF. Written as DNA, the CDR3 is TGCAGCGTTGAAAGGGGGTGGCCAGACTACGAGCAGTACTTC.

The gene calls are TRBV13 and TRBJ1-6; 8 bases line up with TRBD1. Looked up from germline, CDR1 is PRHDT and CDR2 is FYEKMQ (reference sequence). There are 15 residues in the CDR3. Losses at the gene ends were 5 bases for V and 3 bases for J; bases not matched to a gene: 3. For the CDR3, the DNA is TGTGCCAGCAGCATGGACAGGGACTATAATTCACCCCTCCACTTT. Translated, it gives CASSMDRDYNSPLHF.

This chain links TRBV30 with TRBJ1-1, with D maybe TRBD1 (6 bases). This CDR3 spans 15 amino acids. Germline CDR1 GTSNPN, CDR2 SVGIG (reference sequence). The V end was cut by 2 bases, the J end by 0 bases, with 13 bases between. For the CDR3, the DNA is TGTGCCTGGAGTCCCTCCGGGACACTGAACACTGAAGCTTTCTTT. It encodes CAWSPSGTLNTEAFF.